The T cell receptor (beta chain) under discussion was sequenced for a study of blood T cell repertoires in COVID-19. Whole-study context: COVID-19 samples from acute and convalescent phases originated in the United States, Italy and Spain.

The CDR3 covers 15 residues. Losses at the gene ends were 6 bases for V and 0 bases for J; bases not matched to a gene: 2. Germline V gives CDR1 LNHDA, CDR2 SQIVND (reference sequence). Profiling relied on immunoSEQ multiplex PCR, and the TCRdb table lists in-frame clones only, not all of them. The table records about 80,000 clones, 78% of them present only once. The origin of this receptor is a human donor in a cohort sampled during active COVID-19. Sequenced input: peripheral blood. This sequence joins TRBV19 and TRBJ2-1, with 10 nucleotides matching TRBD2. The CDR3: CASSLAGGSYNEQFF. In DNA, the CDR3 is TGTGCCAGTAGCTTAGCGGGGGGCTCCTACAATGAGCAGTTCTTC.